This T cell receptor (beta chain) was documented in a study of cytomegalovirus exposure and HLA in healthy donors. Study results and limitations: According to reports, the classifier identified cytomegalovirus status with high specificity and sensitivity.

The PCR made use of 60 Vbeta and 13 Jbeta primers. The repertoire was sequenced with immunoSEQ multiplex PCR; TCRdb's copy has only in-frame clones and lacks some. The sample lists 100,000 to 150,000 clones; about 81% were seen once. Germline values: CDR1 GTSNPN, CDR2 SVGIG (reference sequence). V shed 2 bases, J shed 7 bases, and the junction held 10 bases outside the gene matches. The CDR3 consists of 15 residues. In regard to this clone: Antigen specificity is unknown.

The chain combines TRBV30 with TRBJ1-1, with 10 positions matching TRBD1. The origin of this receptor is a woman in her twenties or thirties in good health and CMV-seronegative. The material sequenced was PBMCs. The CDR3 loop is CAWSYFGQGGHEAFF. The CDR3 bases are TGTGCCTGGAGTTATTTCGGACAGGGGGGACATGAAGCTTTCTTT.